These 19 T cell receptor beta chains were all obtained from the same sample, sequenced in a study of graft-versus-host responses after intestinal transplantation (dated by TCRdb to about 2021). The method behind the library was the immunoSEQ multiplex PCR assay. The table was pulled from immuneACCESS by TCRdb, which kept in-frame rearrangements only. Such tables lose some clones; where checked, under half of the loss comes from unresolved V genes, and the rest has no known cause. The sample records approximately 88,000 clones, about 94% of which are singletons. Approximately 0.2% of the sample belongs to the ten largest clones. Their antigens are not known. The time point label of this sample denotes: cells obtained before transplantation from donor or recipient. The source was unstimulated CD4+ T cells sorted from spleen or lymph node cells, collected before transplant. All receptors come from a human donor who was the organ donor for an intestinal transplant.

The gene calls are TRBV27 and TRBJ2-3, with no clear D. The CDR3 has 14 residues. The V gene lost 3 bases and the J gene lost 0 bases, with 7 bases spanning the gap. CDR1 and CDR2 from the germline V gene are MNHEY and SMNVEV (reference sequence). This CDR3 is CASSFGASTDTQYF. The CDR3 coding sequence is TGTGCCAGCAGTTTCGGCGCTAGCACAGATACGCAGTATTTT.

The chain couples TRBV11-2 to TRBJ1-5; 11 bases are a match to TRBD1. There are 15 residues in the CDR3. Per the germline V gene, CDR1 is SGHAT and CDR2 is FQNNGV. Losses at the gene ends were 5 bases for V and 4 bases for J; bases not matched to a gene: 4. The CDR3 region has the DNA TGTGCCAGCAGCGACGGACAGGGGGCAAATCAGCCCCAGCATTTT. Translated, it gives CASSDGQGANQPQHF.

The J gene is TRBJ1-5, the V gene TRBV14; D might be TRBD1 (6 bases). The V end lost 0 bases, the J end lost 5 bases, and 20 bases lay between the germline ends. The CDR3 sequence is 18 residues long. CDR1 and CDR2 from the germline V gene are SGHDN and FVKESK. CDR3 DNA: TGTGCCAGCAGCCAAGATTTTGGGACACAACTAGTCGATCAGCCCCAGCATTTT. This encodes CASSQDFGTQLVDQPQHF.

This rearrangement joins TRBV5-1 to TRBJ2-6, with 7 bases lining up with TRBD1. J was trimmed by 4 bases and V by 1 base; bases with no gene match: 11. The V gene's germline CDR1 is SGHRS and CDR2 YFSETQ. The CDR3 length is 18 residues. CDR3 in amino acids: CASSLIRDSTLGANVLTF. CDR3 coding DNA: TGCGCCAGCAGCTTGATCCGGGACAGTACGTTAGGGGCCAACGTCCTGACTTTC.

V is TRBV19 and J is TRBJ1-1, with D uncertain. Germline V gives CDR1 LNHDA, CDR2 SQIVND (reference sequence). This CDR3 has 11 residues. Trimming pared 7 bases from V and 2 bases from J, leaving 5 bases between. The CDR3 protein is CASTRNTEAFF. In DNA, the CDR3 is TGTGCCAGTACCCGAAACACTGAAGCTTTCTTT.

The CDR3 DNA sequence: TGTGCCAGCAGCTTTAGCGTCAATAATCAGCCCCAGCATTTT. Translation: CASSFSVNNQPQHF. This chain joins TRBV5-4 and TRBJ1-5; D uncertain. Germline V gene sequence: CDR1 SGHNT, CDR2 YYREEE (reference sequence). V lost 2 bases and J lost 4, with 10 bases in between. The CDR3 extends over 14 amino acids.

The chain combines TRBV27 with TRBJ2-2; D tentatively fits TRBD1 or TRBD2 (5 bases each). Trimming stripped 5 bases from V and 1 base from J, with 17 bases between. The germline gives CDR1 MNHEY, CDR2 SMNVEV (reference sequence). The CDR3 totals 17 residues. The CDR3 reads CASSPNPGRMNTGELFF. The CDR3 DNA reads TGTGCCAGCAGTCCAAATCCGGGACGGATGAACACCGGGGAGCTGTTTTTT.

This chain links TRBV7-2 with TRBJ2-3, with D maybe TRBD2 (5 bases). The CDR3 consists of 14 residues. Trimming pared 3 bases from V and 8 bases from J, leaving 15 bases between. CDR1 SGHTA and CDR2 FQGNSA come from the germline V gene. The chain's CDR3 is CASSFEGLEATQYF. Written as DNA, the CDR3 is TGTGCCAGCAGCTTTGAGGGCCTGGAGGCTACGCAGTATTTT.

V usage is TRBV20-1 and J usage is TRBJ2-2, with unresolved D. The CDR3 has 11 residues. Germline V gene lookup returns CDR1 DFQATT and CDR2 SNEGSKA (reference sequence). Between the trimmed V and J ends, which lost 1 base and 5 bases, there was a span of 2 bases. The CDR3 is CSARVTGELFF. CDR3 sequence (DNA): TGCAGTGCTAGAGTTACCGGGGAGCTGTTTTTT.

This clone was observed once. The V and J genes are TRBV5-4 and TRBJ1-2, with 9 bases that match TRBD1. This CDR3 contains 17 residues. Germline assignment: CDR1 SGHNT and CDR2 YYREEE (reference sequence). The trim removed 4 bases at V and 2 bases at J, leaving 12 bases unmatched. The chain's CDR3 is CASSTGQGRGQNYGYTF. For the CDR3, the DNA is TGTGCCAGCAGCACGGGACAGGGACGGGGTCAGAACTATGGCTACACCTTC.

This clone was recorded once. V usage is TRBV28 and J usage is TRBJ1-5, with D unresolved. The CDR3 loop spans 12 amino acids. Trimming took off 5 bases at V and 6 bases at J, with 8 bases between the two ends. Germline V gene sequence: CDR1 MDHEN, CDR2 SYDVKM. The CDR3 DNA reads TGTGCCAGCAGTCGCCAGTTTCAGCCCCAGCATTTT. It specifies CASSRQFQPQHF.

This chain connects TRBV28 to TRBJ2-3; D is unclear. Germline V gene sequence: CDR1 MDHEN, CDR2 SYDVKM. CDR3 length: 16 amino acids. V was clipped by 3 bases and J by 2 bases, with 15 bases between them. The CDR3 nucleotides read TGTGCCAGCAGTTTTTTGTCAGCTCATTACACAGATACGCAGTATTTT. Translating gives CASSFLSAHYTDTQYF. Combining the CDR3 with reference TRBV28 and TRBJ2-3 gives the whole variable domain DVKVTQSSRYLVKRTGEKVFLECVQDMDHENMFWYRQDPGLGLRLIYFSYDVKMKEKGDIPEGYSVSREKKERFSLILESASTNQTSMYLCASSFLSAHYTDTQYFGPGTRLTVL.

The rearrangement joins TRBV6-6 to TRBJ1-6; 8 bases are a match to TRBD1. The CDR3 covers 14 residues. With 4 bases clipped from V and 9 bases from J, the junction kept 5 bases outside the gene matches. CDR1 is MNHNY and CDR2 is SVGAGI in the germline V gene (reference sequence). The CDR3 DNA sequence: TGTGCCAGCAGTTCAAGACAGGGGTCTTCACCCCTCCACTTT. It encodes CASSSRQGSSPLHF.

CDR3 DNA: TGTGCCAGCAGTTTAGCGGGGGGGCGAGCAGATACGCAGTATTTT. Translation gives CASSLAGGRADTQYF. The rearrangement joins TRBV28 to TRBJ2-3; 9 bases map to TRBD2. V gave up 2 bases and J gave up 4 bases; unmatched junction bases: 4. This CDR3 has 15 amino acids. Germline loops: CDR1 MDHEN, CDR2 SYDVKM.

The genes are TRBV6-5 and TRBJ1-5, with TRBD1 matching 9 bases. This CDR3 region has 15 residues. V gave up 2 bases and J gave up 7 bases; unmatched junction bases: 6. Germline V gene data show CDR1 as MNHEY and CDR2 as SVGAGI. CDR3 region: CASSYRQGDPQPQHF. CDR3 sequence (DNA): TGTGCCAGCAGTTACCGACAGGGGGACCCGCAGCCCCAGCATTTT.

The chain employs TRBV7-2 and TRBJ2-1; 8 positions agree with TRBD1. The V and J ends lost 4 bases and 7 bases, in that order; junction bases with no gene match: 12. Germline-derived CDR1 and CDR2 are SGHTA and FQGNSA. This CDR3 is built from 16 residues. The CDR3 protein is CASSSQARGLVNEQFF. The CDR3 DNA follows: TGTGCCAGCAGCTCACAGGCCAGGGGGCTGGTGAATGAGCAGTTCTTC.

The gene calls are TRBV19 and TRBJ1-2; maybe TRBD1 (6 bases). This CDR3 region has 13 residues. The germline V and J ends were trimmed by 3 bases and 2 bases, with 7 bases remaining between them. The germline gives CDR1 LNHDA, CDR2 SQIVND (reference sequence). The CDR3 loop reads CASSIGTNYGYTF. The CDR3 nucleotides are TGTGCCAGTAGTATCGGGACAAACTATGGCTACACCTTC.

The V gene is TRBV28, the J gene TRBJ2-7; the match to TRBD1 covers 11 bases. CDR1 and CDR2 from the germline V gene are MDHEN and SYDVKM. Trimming at V came to 3 bases and at J to 5 bases, leaving 6 bases not matched to a gene. The CDR3 is 15 amino acids. The CDR3 here is CASSFHRTGGNEQYF. For the CDR3, the DNA is TGTGCCAGCAGTTTCCACAGGACAGGGGGCAACGAGCAGTACTTC. The full variable domain, completed using reference TRBV28 and TRBJ2-7, is DVKVTQSSRYLVKRTGEKVFLECVQDMDHENMFWYRQDPGLGLRLIYFSYDVKMKEKGDIPEGYSVSREKKERFSLILESASTNQTSMYLCASSFHRTGGNEQYFGPGTRLTVT.

The chain joins TRBV29-1 to TRBJ2-3; no clear D gene. This CDR3 has 11 residues. Germline CDR1 is SQVTM and CDR2 is ANQGSEA. Trimming took 7 bases from V and 10 from J, leaving 15 bases between them. CDR3 DNA sequence: TGCAGCGCCCTGGGTAGGATTGCGCAGTATTTT. It is translated as CSALGRIAQYF.